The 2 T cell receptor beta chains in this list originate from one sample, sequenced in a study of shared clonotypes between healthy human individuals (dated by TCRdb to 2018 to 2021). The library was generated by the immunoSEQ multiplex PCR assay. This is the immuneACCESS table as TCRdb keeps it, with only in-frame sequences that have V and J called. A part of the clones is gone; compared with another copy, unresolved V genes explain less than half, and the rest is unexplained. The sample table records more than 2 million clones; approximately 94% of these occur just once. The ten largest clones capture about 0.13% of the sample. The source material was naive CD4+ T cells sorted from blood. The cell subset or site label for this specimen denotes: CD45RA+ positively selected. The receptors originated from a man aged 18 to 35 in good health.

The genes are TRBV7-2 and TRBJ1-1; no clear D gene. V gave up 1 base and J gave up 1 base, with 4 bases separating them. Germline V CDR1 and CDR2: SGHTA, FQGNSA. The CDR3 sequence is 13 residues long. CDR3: CASSLEANTEAFF. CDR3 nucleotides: TGTGCCAGCAGCTTAGAGGCGAACACTGAAGCTTTCTTT.

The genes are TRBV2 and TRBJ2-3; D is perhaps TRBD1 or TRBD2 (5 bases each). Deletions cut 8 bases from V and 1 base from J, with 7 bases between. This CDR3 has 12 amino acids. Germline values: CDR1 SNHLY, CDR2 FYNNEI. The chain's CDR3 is CASGGGTDTQYF. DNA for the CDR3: TGTGCCAGCGGGGGAGGCACAGATACGCAGTATTTT.